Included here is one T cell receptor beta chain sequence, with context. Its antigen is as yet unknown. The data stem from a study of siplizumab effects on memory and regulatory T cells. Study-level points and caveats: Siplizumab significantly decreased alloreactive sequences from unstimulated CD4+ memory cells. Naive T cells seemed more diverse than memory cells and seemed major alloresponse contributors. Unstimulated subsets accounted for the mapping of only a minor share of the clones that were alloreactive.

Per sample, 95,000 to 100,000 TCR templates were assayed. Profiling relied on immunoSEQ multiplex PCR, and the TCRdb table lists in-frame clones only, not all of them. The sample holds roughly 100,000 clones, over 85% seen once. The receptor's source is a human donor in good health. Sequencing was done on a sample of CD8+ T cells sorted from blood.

In DNA form, the CDR3 reads TGTGCCTGGAGCCTAGGACTAGCGGGAGGCCTGGAGACCCAGTACTTC. As protein: CAWSLGLAGGLETQYF. The V call is TRBV30, the J call TRBJ2-5; 14 positions match TRBD2. Trimming removed 3 bases from V and 5 bases from J; junction bases left unmatched: 8. CDR3 length equals 16 residues. Per germline, CDR1 GTSNPN and CDR2 SVGIG (reference sequence).